The 4 T cell receptor beta chains listed next were all sequenced from one sample in a study of blood T cell repertoires in COVID-19. TCRdb's table, derived via immunoSEQ multiplex PCR, lists solely in-frame clones and lacks some. Of some 330,000 clones in the sample, roughly 90% were seen once. The sample consisted of peripheral blood. The receptors stem from a woman in her 30s with COVID-19, enrolled during active disease.

The gene calls are TRBV11-2 and TRBJ1-1; D may be TRBD1 (6 bases). Germline values: CDR1 SGHAT, CDR2 FQNNGV. CDR3 length equals 13 residues. Trimming took 5 bases from V and 1 from J, leaving 8 bases between them. CDR3 nucleotide sequence: TGTGCCAGCAGCAGGGACACGAACACTGAAGCTTTCTTT. This encodes CASSRDTNTEAFF.

The chain joins TRBV11-3 to TRBJ1-3; no firm D call. Trimming stripped 0 bases from V and 0 bases from J, with 6 bases between. Germline-derived CDR1 and CDR2 are SGHNT and YENEEA. The CDR3 is 15 amino acids. DNA for the CDR3: TGTGCCAGCAGCTTAGAAGGGAGCTCTGGAAACACCATATATTTT. This codes for CASSLEGSSGNTIYF.

This clone was detected ten times or more. The chain links TRBV2 to TRBJ1-5; 10 bases are shared with TRBD1. The CDR3 is made up of 15 amino acids. Germline CDR1 SNHLY, CDR2 FYNNEI. J gave up 5 bases and V 7 bases, and 8 bases lay outside the gene matches. The CDR3: CASTLDRGEHQPQHF. The CDR3 DNA reads TGTGCCAGCACCTTGGACAGGGGGGAGCATCAGCCCCAGCATTTT.

This clone is a singleton in its sample. This chain connects TRBV11-3 to TRBJ2-3; tentative D call: TRBD1 (6 bases). V was clipped by 6 bases and J by 6 bases, with 7 bases between them. The CDR3 has 11 amino acids. The germline V gene encodes CDR1 SGHNT and CDR2 YENEEA. The CDR3 region has the DNA TGTGCCAGCAGGGGGGCGGATACGCAGTATTTT. It is translated as CASRGADTQYF. Combining the CDR3 with reference TRBV11-3 and TRBJ2-3 gives the whole variable domain EAGVVQSPRYKIIEKKQPVAFWCNPISGHNTLYWYLQNLGQGPELLIRYENEEAVDDSQLPKDRFSAERLKGVDSTLKIQPAELGDSAVYLCASRGADTQYFGPGTRLTVL.